This T cell receptor (beta chain) emerged from a study of OX40 agonist ivuxolimab in advanced cancers. The study's findings and limits: At 0.1 to 3.0 mg/kg, CD4+ and CD8+ blood T cells expanded clonally by week 6.

Notes on this clone: Its antigen remains unknown.

Profiled with immunoSEQ multiplex PCR; TCRdb holds only in-frame clones, not every one. The repertoire holds about 96,000 clones, with less than 85% as singletons. The CDR3 runs 14 residues. Germline loops: CDR1 SQVTM, CDR2 ANQGSEA. V was shortened by 6 bases and J by 1 base, with 12 bases between the two germline ends. This sample comprised CD4+ or CD8+ T cells sorted from blood, obtained in a trial of the OX40 agonist ivuxolimab. This rearrangement joins TRBV29-1 to TRBJ1-4, with D possibly matching TRBD1 (6 bases). This TCR came from an adult with an advanced solid tumor such as melanoma, head and neck, liver or kidney cancer. This chain's CDR3 is CSVAQGQTNEKLFF. The CDR3 DNA reads TGCAGCGTCGCCCAGGGACAAACTAATGAAAAACTGTTTTTT. The full variable domain, its missing parts supplied by reference TRBV29-1 and TRBJ1-4, is SAVISQKPSRDICQRGTSLTIQCQVDSQVTMMFWYRQQPGQSLTLIATANQGSEATYESGFVIDKFPISRPNLTFSTLTVSNMSPEDSSIYLCSVAQGQTNEKLFFGSGTQLSVL.